A few counts support the clone carrying this TCR beta chain. What it recognizes is unknown. This sample is part of a study of CD8 T cells in ankylosing spondylitis. Notes on the study in general: Made up of eight highly homologous variants, a TCR beta motif appeared characteristic of ankylosing spondylitis blood. CD8+ cells made up the disease-linked clones, which were relatively rare in peripheral blood. Earlier authors reported some of these motif variants in reactive arthritis synovial fluid and blood.

The authors made TCR beta libraries by quantitative 5'-RACE with molecular barcodes. MiXCR was run by TCRdb on the 5' RACE reads, yielding one entry per CDR3 protein. The sample has over 600,000 distinct CDR3 sequences, roughly 19% seen once. The V and J ends lost 5 bases and 7 bases respectively, with 12 bases between them. Germline CDR1 and CDR2: LNHNV and YYDKDF (reference sequence). The CDR3 is 13 residues long. The sequenced sample was blood, either unsorted or a sorted T cell fraction (not recorded which). The clonotype was recovered from a male donor with ankylosing spondylitis. The gene calls are TRBV15 and TRBJ1-5; maybe TRBD1 (5 bases). For the CDR3, the DNA is TGTGCCACCAGCGGGGGTCGGCAACAGCCCCAGCATTTT. Protein: CATSGGRQQPQHF. Supplemented by reference TRBV15 and TRBJ1-5, the full variable domain reads DAMVIQNPRYQVTQFGKPVTLSCSQTLNHNVMYWYQQKSSQAPKLLFHYYDKDFNNEADTPDNFQSRRPNTSFCFLDIRSPGLGDTAMYLCATSGGRQQPQHFGDGTRLSIL.